Shown below are 27 T cell receptor beta chains from a single sample sequenced in a study of neurological immune-mediated disorders. Time point specified: longitudinal time-point 2. TCRdb processed the 5' RACE reads anew with MiXCR; each CDR3 protein has one entry. Of about 60,000 distinct CDR3 sequences listed, more than 7.5% are singletons. Sequencing was done on a sample of PBMCs. The receptors were sampled from a man aged 30 to 39 in good health.

This clonotype has a count of ten or more. The chain has TRBV20-1 and TRBJ2-7; D uncertain. Germline V gene data show CDR1 as DFQATT and CDR2 as SNEGSKA (reference sequence). V gave up 6 bases and J gave up 0 bases, with 15 bases separating them. This CDR3 has 14 residues. The CDR3 sequence is CSAKDRSSSYEQYF. In DNA, the CDR3 is TGCAGTGCCAAGGACCGCTCATCCTCCTACGAGCAGTACTTC.

This clonotype has at least ten counts. The chain links TRBV5-6 to TRBJ2-1; 11 bases line up with TRBD2. Per the germline V gene, CDR1 is SGHDT and CDR2 is YYEEEE. The trim removed 4 bases at V and 11 bases at J, leaving 11 bases unmatched. This CDR3 region has 15 residues. The CDR3 DNA reads as TGTGCCAGCAGCCCAAGACTAGCGGGGACAATGAAGCAGTTCTTC. It codes for CASSPRLAGTMKQFF.

This clonotype was recorded at least ten times. The rearrangement uses TRBV29-1 and TRBJ2-1; D is ambiguous. The CDR3 runs to 16 residues. Trimming removed 4 bases at V and 5 bases at J, with 21 bases between. The germline gives CDR1 SQVTM, CDR2 ANQGSEA. The CDR3, as DNA: TGCAGCGTTGCATCTGTACGGCGGCTACAAAACAATGAGCAGTTCTTC. Protein sequence: CSVASVRRLQNNEQFF.

This clonotype occurred many times. V usage is TRBV6-1 and J usage is TRBJ2-7, with TRBD2 matching over 10 bases. Germline V gene lookup returns CDR1 MNHNS and CDR2 SASEGT. V lost 3 bases and J lost 2; bases outside the gene matches: 1. The CDR3 is 14 residues long. CDR3 amino acids: CASSETSGPYEQYF. The CDR3 DNA sequence: TGTGCCAGCAGTGAGACTAGCGGGCCCTACGAGCAGTACTTC.

This clonotype was seen many times. The V and J genes are TRBV7-2 and TRBJ1-6; TRBD1 aligns across 8 bases. Germline V CDR1 and CDR2: SGHTA, FQGNSA. The V segment lost 5 bases and the J segment 0 bases; nucleotides outside the gene matches: 12. This CDR3 spans 19 amino acids. The CDR3 DNA reads TGTGCCAGCAGCCCGGCGGCGGCAGGGGGCGGCTCCTATAATTCACCCCTCCACTTT. This codes for CASSPAAAGGGSYNSPLHF.

This clonotype came up many times. This chain links TRBV20-1 with TRBJ2-1; 7 bases fit TRBD2. The CDR3 totals 15 residues. Per the germline V gene, CDR1 is DFQATT and CDR2 is SNEGSKA (reference sequence). J gave up 5 bases and V 0 bases, and 7 bases lay outside the gene matches. CDR3 in DNA: TGCAGTGCTAGAGATCCTACGGGAGGCAACAATGAGCAGTTCTTC. It is translated as CSARDPTGGNNEQFF.

This clonotype appeared many times. The gene calls are TRBV5-1 and TRBJ1-5; no clear D gene. CDR1 is SGHRS and CDR2 is YFSETQ in the germline V gene. This CDR3 has 13 residues. V was cut by 5 bases and J by 5 bases, with 11 bases left in between. CDR3 region: CASRPNVDQPQHF. DNA of the CDR3: TGCGCCAGCAGGCCGAACGTGGATCAGCCCCAGCATTTT.

This clonotype was counted at least ten times. The chain joins TRBV7-2 to TRBJ2-1, with TRBD2 matching 8 bases. J lost 2 bases, V lost 10 bases, and 10 bases had no gene match. Germline assignment: CDR1 SGHTA and CDR2 FQGNSA. This CDR3 comprises 15 residues. CDR3 DNA sequence: TGTGCCACCACTTTTAGCGGGGCTGCCTACAATGAGCAGTTCTTC. Residues: CATTFSGAAYNEQFF.

The table lists this clonotype with many counts. The rearrangement uses TRBV12-3 or TRBV12-4 and TRBJ2-5; TRBD2 matches at 7 bases. This CDR3 has 13 amino acids. V lost 3 bases and J lost 4; bases outside the gene matches: 2. CDR3: CASSLERGETQYF. CDR3 sequence (DNA): TGTGCCAGCAGTTTGGAGCGGGGAGAGACCCAGTACTTC.

This clonotype showed up many times. V usage is TRBV5-6 and J usage is TRBJ2-4; TRBD1 aligns across 9 bases. The V segment lost 4 bases and the J segment 1 base; nucleotides outside the gene matches: 3. CDR1 and CDR2 from the germline V gene are SGHDT and YYEEEE. The CDR3 has 15 residues. The CDR3 DNA sequence: TGTGCCAGCAGCCACAGGGGGCGGGCCAAAAACATTCAGTACTTC. Its translation is CASSHRGRAKNIQYF.

Details on this clonotype: This sequence may be a read error, since a much larger clone differs from it by one base. This chain uses TRBV20-1 with TRBJ2-1, with D hard to call. V dropped 6 bases and J dropped 5 bases, with 8 bases sitting between them. The CDR3 runs 11 residues. Per germline, CDR1 DFQATT and CDR2 SNEGSKA (reference sequence). The CDR3 nucleotides read TGCAGTGCAGATAGACACAATGAGCAGTTCTTC. Translation gives CSADRHNEQFF.

This clonotype was seen at least ten times. The chain joins TRBV6-5 to TRBJ2-5; 12 bases map to TRBD2. With V trimmed by 11 bases and J by 3 bases, 4 bases remained unmatched. The CDR3 contains 13 residues. Germline lookup yields CDR1 MNHEY and CDR2 SVGAGI. The CDR3 nucleotides are TGTGCCGTAAGGACTAGCGGGGAAGAGACCCAGTACTTC. Translated: CAVRTSGEETQYF.

This clonotype was counted at least ten times. For the CDR3, the DNA is TGCAGTGCTAGGCCAGCGGGGAACTACGAGCAGTACTTC. Amino acids: CSARPAGNYEQYF. The chain joins TRBV20-1 to TRBJ2-7; 7 bases align to TRBD2. The CDR3 is made up of 13 amino acids. V dropped 3 bases and J dropped 3; count of bases not matched to a gene: 5. Germline V CDR1 and CDR2: DFQATT, SNEGSKA (reference sequence).

This clonotype was detected many times. The genes are TRBV20-1 and TRBJ2-3, with D possibly matching TRBD1 (6 bases). The CDR3 consists of 16 residues. The ends were cut back, 1 base at V and 4 bases at J, with 18 bases in the middle. Germline-derived CDR1 and CDR2 are DFQATT and SNEGSKA (reference sequence). The CDR3 loop is CSARVGRAGVADTQYF. The CDR3 bases are TGCAGTGCTAGAGTAGGAAGGGCAGGGGTGGCAGATACGCAGTATTTT.

The V and J genes are TRBV5-1 and TRBJ2-7; 7 bases are a match to TRBD1. CDR3 length: 15 amino acids. V was pared by 2 bases and J by 1 base, with 6 bases of the junction left unmatched. Germline V gene sequence: CDR1 SGHRS, CDR2 YFSETQ. This CDR3 is CASSFEGASSYEQYF. The CDR3 DNA reads TGCGCCAGCAGCTTCGAGGGGGCGAGTTCCTACGAGCAGTACTTC.

This clonotype was recorded many times. J is TRBJ2-7 and V is TRBV20-1, with D uncertain. The CDR3 has 12 residues. Germline CDR1 reads DFQATT; CDR2 reads SNEGSKA (reference sequence). Deletions cut 8 bases from V and 5 bases from J, with 16 bases between. This chain's CDR3 is CSTRGGGHEQYF. The CDR3 bases are TGCAGTACCCGTGGCGGTGGCCACGAGCAGTACTTC.

This clonotype showed up just a few times. The chain uses TRBV6-5 and TRBJ1-2; D gene ambiguous. V lost 2 bases to trimming and J lost 4 bases, with 8 bases between them. The CDR3 spans 13 residues. Germline CDR1 MNHEY, CDR2 SVGAGI. CDR3: CASSYGERYGYTF. The CDR3 bases are TGTGCCAGCAGTTACGGGGAACGCTATGGCTACACCTTC.

Points on this clonotype: Possible read error: a much larger clone is one base away. V and J are TRBV7-2 and TRBJ2-1; D is undetermined. Germline V gene sequence: CDR1 SGHTA, CDR2 FQGNSA. CDR3 length equals 15 residues. In DNA, the CDR3 is TGTGCCAGCAGCTCGAATTGGGCCCCCGGCGGTGAGAAGTTCTTC. As protein: CASSSNWAPGGEKFF.

By share of the sample, this clonotype is medium-sized. The V gene is TRBV5-1, the J gene TRBJ2-1; 9 bases are a match to TRBD1. The ends lost 4 bases at V and 5 bases at J; junction bases unmatched: 7. The CDR3 extends over 15 amino acids. Germline V gene sequence: CDR1 SGHRS, CDR2 YFSETQ. The CDR3 protein is CASSLGTGRDNEQFF. Written as DNA, the CDR3 is TGCGCCAGCAGCCTCGGGACAGGGAGGGACAATGAGCAGTTCTTC.

This clonotype was counted a few times. The V and J genes are TRBV7-9 and TRBJ2-1; D possibly corresponds to TRBD1 (5 bases). This CDR3 is built from 14 residues. Germline CDR1 and CDR2: SEHNR and FQNEAQ (reference sequence). Trimming cost V 4 bases and J 4 bases, with 11 bases left between them. CDR3 sequence reads: CASSSFHRYNEQFF. The CDR3 nucleotides are TGTGCCAGCAGCTCGTTCCACAGGTACAATGAGCAGTTCTTC. Together with reference TRBV7-9 and TRBJ2-1, the CDR3 gives the full variable domain: DTGVSQNPRHKITKRGQNVTFRCDPISEHNRLYWYRQTLGQGPEFLTYFQNEAQLEKSRLLSDRFSAERPKGSFSTLEIQRTEQGDSAMYLCASSSFHRYNEQFFGPGTRLTVL.

This clonotype was detected many times. V is TRBV5-1 and J is TRBJ1-4; D gene unclear. Trimming took 0 bases from V and 0 from J, leaving 6 bases between them. Germline loops: CDR1 SGHRS, CDR2 YFSETQ. This CDR3 has 15 amino acids. The CDR3 sequence is CASSLEMATNEKLFF. CDR3 DNA sequence: TGCGCCAGCAGCTTGGAGATGGCAACTAATGAAAAACTGTTTTTT.

This clonotype has at least ten counts. The chain links TRBV28 to TRBJ2-5; 14 bases line up with TRBD2. Trimming cost V 4 bases and J 2 bases; bases outside gene matches: 6. Germline V gene data show CDR1 as MDHEN and CDR2 as SYDVKM. The CDR3 is made up of 17 amino acids. The CDR3 region is CASSWTSGRNRQETQYF. The CDR3 nucleotides read TGTGCCAGCAGTTGGACTAGCGGGAGGAACCGTCAAGAGACCCAGTACTTC. The variable domain in full, with the rest retrieved from reference TRBV28 and TRBJ2-5, is DVKVTQSSRYLVKRTGEKVFLECVQDMDHENMFWYRQDPGLGLRLIYFSYDVKMKEKGDIPEGYSVSREKKERFSLILESASTNQTSMYLCASSWTSGRNRQETQYFGPGTRLLVL.

This clonotype was picked up many times. The chain carries TRBV28 and TRBJ1-2; weak D call: TRBD1 (5 bases). The germline V gene has CDR1 MDHEN and CDR2 SYDVKM. This CDR3 region has 14 residues. Trimming left V 8 bases short and J 2 bases short, with 15 bases between. This CDR3 is CASGSGRENYGYTF. The CDR3 nucleotides are TGTGCCAGCGGTAGCGGCAGGGAGAACTATGGCTACACCTTC.

This clonotype was counted many times. The chain joins TRBV7-9 to TRBJ1-1; D uncertain. Germline V lookup: CDR1 SEHNR, CDR2 FQNEAQ (reference sequence). This CDR3 has 13 residues. V shed 0 bases and J shed 6 bases, with 8 bases lying between them. The CDR3 DNA reads as TGTGCCAGCAGCTTAGCGGAAGGTCCTGAAGCTTTCTTT. It is translated as CASSLAEGPEAFF.

This clonotype was seen at least ten times. The V call is TRBV5-1, the J call TRBJ2-7; D gene uncertain. The CDR3 is made up of 16 amino acids. Between the trimmed V and J ends, which lost 0 bases and 1 base, there was a span of 14 bases. Germline CDR1 is SGHRS and CDR2 is YFSETQ. CDR3 nucleotide sequence: TGCGCCAGCAGCTTGGATCGGGCGGTTCCGTCCTACGAGCAGTACTTC. As protein: CASSLDRAVPSYEQYF.

This clonotype has only a few counts. This may be a read error: a much more frequent sequence differs by one nucleotide. The chain is built from TRBV28 and TRBJ2-7; a possible D gene is TRBD2 (5 bases). The V end lost 3 bases, the J end lost 0 bases, and 9 bases lay between the germline ends. This CDR3 spans 14 amino acids. Germline CDR1 is MDHEN and CDR2 is SYDVKM. The CDR3 DNA is TGTGCCAGCAGTTTTGCCCGGGACTCCTACGAGCAGTACTTC. It codes for CASSFARDSYEQYF.

This clonotype was seen at least ten times. The V gene is TRBV7-3, the J gene TRBJ2-7; D gene uncertain. Trimming cost V 0 bases and J 0 bases, with 9 bases left between them. The CDR3 spans 15 residues. Germline lookup yields CDR1 SGHTA and CDR2 FQGTGA. DNA of the CDR3: TGTGCCAGCAGCTTAACGTCCGAGAGCTCCTACGAGCAGTACTTC. This translates into CASSLTSESSYEQYF.